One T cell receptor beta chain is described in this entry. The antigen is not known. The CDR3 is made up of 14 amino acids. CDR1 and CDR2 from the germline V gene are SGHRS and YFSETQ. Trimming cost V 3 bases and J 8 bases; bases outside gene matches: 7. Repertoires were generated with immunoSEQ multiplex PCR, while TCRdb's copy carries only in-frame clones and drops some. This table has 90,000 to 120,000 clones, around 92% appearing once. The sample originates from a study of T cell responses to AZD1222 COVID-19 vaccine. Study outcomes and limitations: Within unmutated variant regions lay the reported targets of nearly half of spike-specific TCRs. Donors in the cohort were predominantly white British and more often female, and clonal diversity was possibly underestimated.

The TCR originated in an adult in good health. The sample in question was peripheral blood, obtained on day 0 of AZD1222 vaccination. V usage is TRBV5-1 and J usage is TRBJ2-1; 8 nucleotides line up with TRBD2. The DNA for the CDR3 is TGCGCCAGCAGCTGGCCGGGGGGGAGCGATGAGCAGTTCTTC. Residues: CASSWPGGSDEQFF.